These 5 T cell receptor beta chains originate from one sample sequenced in a study of T cells in tuberculosis. Produced via immunoSEQ multiplex PCR; TCRdb's table is partial and in-frame only. The sample includes about 59,000 clones, 81% of them seen just once. Sorting used thawed, overnight-rested PBMC stained with anti-CD3, a viability dye and GMM-loaded CD1B tetramer. C32 glucose monomycolate from Rhodococcus equi was loaded onto the CD1B tetramers. The sample was CD1b-GMM tetramer-negative cells sorted from PBMCs. Every receptor here comes from an adult woman with latent tuberculosis.

This chain links TRBV19 with TRBJ2-7; no reliable D call. Trimming stripped 6 bases from V and 1 base from J, with 16 bases between. This CDR3 has 15 residues. Germline CDR1 is LNHDA and CDR2 is SQIVND (reference sequence). Here the CDR3 DNA reads TGTGCCAGTAGCCCGCAAGGCGTAGCATCCTACGAGCAGTACTTC. It codes for CASSPQGVASYEQYF.

The chain uses TRBV5-8 and TRBJ1-5, with D tentatively TRBD1 (5 bases). There are 15 residues in the CDR3. V was cut by 5 bases and J by 0 bases, with 12 bases left in between. From germline, CDR1 is SGHTS and CDR2 YDEGEE. CDR3 sequence reads: CASRPDSNSNQPQHF. Here the CDR3 DNA reads TGTGCCAGCAGACCTGACAGTAATAGCAATCAGCCCCAGCATTTT.

This rearrangement joins TRBV5-6 to TRBJ2-6; D not certain. The ends were cut back, 4 bases at V and 4 bases at J, with 9 bases in the middle. Germline V gene data show CDR1 as SGHDT and CDR2 as YYEEEE. The CDR3 is 14 amino acids. CDR3 loop: CASSLTKGANVLTF. The CDR3 bases are TGTGCCAGCAGCCTGACAAAAGGGGCCAACGTCCTGACTTTC.

This clone appeared once. The chain is built from TRBV2 and TRBJ2-5; D might be TRBD2 (5 bases). CDR3 size: 17 residues. The V gene's germline CDR1 is SNHLY and CDR2 FYNNEI. Trimming removed 8 bases from V and 5 bases from J, with 27 bases in between. The CDR3 DNA reads TGTGCCAGCTTAAGCCCCAGACGGGGAATTTTGTTGGAGACCCAGTACTTC. Encoded protein: CASLSPRRGILLETQYF.

The chain recombines TRBV5-1 with TRBJ1-1; 9 bases map to TRBD1. CDR1 and CDR2 from the germline V gene are SGHRS and YFSETQ. J lost 0 bases, V lost 4 bases, and 4 bases had no gene match. CDR3 length: 15 residues. The CDR3 sequence is CASSTGQGMNTEAFF. The CDR3 DNA is TGCGCCAGCAGCACCGGACAGGGGATGAACACTGAAGCTTTCTTT.